The 19 T cell receptor beta chains presented below share a single source sample, sequenced in a study of cytomegalovirus exposure and HLA in healthy donors. This PCR relied on a set of 60 Vbeta primers and 13 Jbeta primers. Assay used: immunoSEQ multiplex PCR; TCRdb lists only in-frame clones, some missing. The table lists 170,000 or so clones, just over 75% of them singletons, with 1.4% to 1.5% in the top ten. The specimen sequenced was PBMCs. All receptors derive from a woman between 25 and 40 years old in good health and CMV-seropositive.

The V gene is TRBV9, the J gene TRBJ1-2; TRBD1 agrees at 7 bases. This CDR3 contains 14 residues. V lost 4 bases to trimming and J lost 7 bases; unmatched junction nucleotides: 10. CDR1 is SGDLS, CDR2 YYNGEE, per germline. This chain's CDR3 is CASSSDREGSGYTF. The CDR3 DNA sequence: TGTGCCAGCAGCTCTGACAGGGAAGGGAGTGGCTACACCTTC.

The chain joins TRBV15 to TRBJ2-5, with 12 bases aligning to TRBD2. The germline V gene encodes CDR1 LNHNV and CDR2 YYDKDF (reference sequence). The CDR3 runs to 19 residues. The junction had 17 bases not matched to a gene; V was cut back by 4 bases and J by 5 bases. CDR3 sequence reads: CATSIGRRTSGITGETQYF. CDR3 nucleotides: TGTGCCACCAGCATCGGCCGAAGGACTAGCGGGATAACGGGGGAGACCCAGTACTTC.

This chain joins TRBV6-5 and TRBJ2-5; D is perhaps TRBD2 (6 bases). The CDR3 contains 15 residues. The V and J ends lost 0 bases and 2 bases respectively, with 10 bases between them. Germline V lookup: CDR1 MNHEY, CDR2 SVGAGI. The CDR3 DNA sequence: TGTGCCAGCAGTTACTCCGGGGGTCAACAAGAGACCCAGTACTTC. This translates into CASSYSGGQQETQYF.

The chain couples TRBV28 to TRBJ1-1; perhaps TRBD1 as D (5 bases). Trimming pared 7 bases from V and 1 base from J, leaving 16 bases between. Germline values: CDR1 MDHEN, CDR2 SYDVKM. There are 15 residues in the CDR3. CDR3 coding DNA: TGTGCCAGCACCAGAACCGGCAGGGCGAACACTGAAGCTTTCTTT. Translation gives CASTRTGRANTEAFF.

This sequence joins TRBV6-6 and TRBJ1-5, with a weak D call TRBD1 (5 bases). The CDR3 covers 16 residues. Trimming removed 6 bases from V and 2 bases from J, with 17 bases in between. Germline V gives CDR1 MNHNY, CDR2 SVGAGI (reference sequence). The CDR3 is CASSPSGGGGNQPQHF. The CDR3 region has the DNA TGTGCCAGCAGCCCATCGGGGGGTGGGGGCAATCAGCCCCAGCATTTT.

V and J are TRBV7-9 and TRBJ1-2; 9 bases are a match to TRBD1. The CDR3 contains 14 residues. Germline assignment: CDR1 SEHNR and CDR2 FQNEAQ (reference sequence). The V and J ends lost 5 bases and 11 bases, in that order; junction bases with no gene match: 12. This CDR3 is CASSVAGTGSGYTF. The CDR3 nucleotides read TGTGCCAGCAGCGTCGCCGGGACAGGGTCAGGGTACACCTTC. The full variable domain, its missing parts supplied by reference TRBV7-9 and TRBJ1-2, is DTGVSQNPRHKITKRGQNVTFRCDPISEHNRLYWYRQTLGQGPEFLTYFQNEAQLEKSRLLSDRFSAERPKGSFSTLEIQRTEQGDSAMYLCASSVAGTGSGYTFGSGTRLTVV.

The J gene is TRBJ2-5, the V gene TRBV7-3, with no clear D. Trimming pared 2 bases from V and 2 bases from J, leaving 6 bases between. The CDR3 runs 13 residues. Germline values: CDR1 SGHTA, CDR2 FQGTGA. DNA of the CDR3: TGTGCCAGCAGCTTACTTCCTCAAGAGACCCAGTACTTC. It codes for CASSLLPQETQYF.

V is TRBV30 and J is TRBJ1-1; D gene uncertain. The CDR3 covers 11 residues. Trimming stripped 1 base from V and 6 bases from J, with 6 bases between. Germline-derived CDR1 and CDR2 are GTSNPN and SVGIG (reference sequence). CDR3 in amino acids: CAWSGASEAFF. The CDR3 region has the DNA TGTGCCTGGAGTGGGGCGTCTGAAGCTTTCTTT.

The chain links TRBV4-1 to TRBJ2-7, with TRBD1 matching 7 bases. The trim removed 1 base at V and 0 bases at J, leaving 6 bases unmatched. The CDR3 length is 16 residues. Germline lookup yields CDR1 MGHRA and CDR2 YSYEKL. This CDR3 reads CASSQAGQLASYEQYF. CDR3 sequence (DNA): TGCGCCAGCAGCCAAGCGGGACAGCTCGCCTCCTACGAGCAGTACTTC.

This clone was seen only once. The chain has TRBV28 and TRBJ2-3; 13 positions agree with TRBD2. Germline CDR1 MDHEN, CDR2 SYDVKM. The CDR3 length is 16 residues. V trimming: 3 bases; J trimming: 4 bases; junction bases outside the gene matches: 4. The DNA for the CDR3 is TGTGCCAGCAGTTTTTTACTAGCGGGAGGGCCAGATACGCAGTATTTT. Encoded protein: CASSFLLAGGPDTQYF.

The CDR3 sequence is CASSLGAHRDQETQYF. For the CDR3, the DNA is TGTGCCAGCAGCTTAGGGGCCCACAGAGACCAAGAGACCCAGTACTTC. The chain couples TRBV11-2 to TRBJ2-5; D is unresolved. With 1 base removed from V and 0 bases from J, the gap between germline ends came to 12 bases. The CDR3 spans 16 residues. The germline V gene has CDR1 SGHAT and CDR2 FQNNGV.

The V gene is TRBV30, the J gene TRBJ1-2, with D possibly being TRBD1 (5 bases). CDR1 GTSNPN and CDR2 SVGIG come from the germline V gene (reference sequence). The germline V and J ends were trimmed by 3 bases and 7 bases, with 24 bases remaining between them. There are 16 residues in the CDR3. The CDR3 loop is CAWSHNLGGQGGGYTF. The CDR3 coding sequence is TGTGCCTGGAGCCACAACCTCGGCGGCCAGGGAGGTGGCTACACCTTC.

This sequence joins TRBV7-2 and TRBJ1-5, with a weak D call TRBD1 (5 bases). Deletions cut 4 bases from V and 7 bases from J, with 11 bases between. The CDR3 has 13 residues. Germline-derived CDR1 and CDR2 are SGHTA and FQGNSA. CDR3 protein: CASSYRGNQPQHF. In DNA, the CDR3 is TGTGCCAGCAGCTACCGGGGGAACCAGCCCCAGCATTTT. Variable domain in full (rest from reference TRBV7-2 and TRBJ1-5): GAGVSQSPSNKVTEKGKDVELRCDPISGHTALYWYRQSLGQGLEFLIYFQGNSAPDKSGLPSDRFSAERTGGSVSTLTIQRTQQEDSAVYLCASSYRGNQPQHFGDGTRLSIL.

The chain joins TRBV6-8 to TRBJ2-1; TRBD2 matches at 9 bases. The CDR3 totals 14 residues. The ends lost 2 bases at V and 7 bases at J; junction bases unmatched: 3. Looked up from germline, CDR1 is MNHGY and CDR2 is SAAAGT. This chain's CDR3 is CASSYGREGNEQFF. The CDR3 region has the DNA TGTGCCAGCAGTTACGGGCGGGAGGGAAATGAGCAGTTCTTC.

The V and J genes are TRBV11-2 and TRBJ1-3; perhaps TRBD1 as D (6 bases). V was trimmed by 7 bases and J by 1 base, leaving 11 bases between them. This CDR3 contains 14 residues. Germline V gives CDR1 SGHAT, CDR2 FQNNGV. The CDR3 DNA reads TGTGCCAGCACCCCCACAGGGTCTGGAAACACCATATATTTT. Residues: CASTPTGSGNTIYF.

The chain carries TRBV28 and TRBJ2-3, with TRBD2 matching 7 bases. V shed 6 bases, J shed 1 base, and the junction held 7 bases outside the gene matches. The CDR3 runs to 15 residues. In germline, CDR1 is MDHEN, CDR2 SYDVKM. CDR3 sequence (DNA): TGTGCCAGCAGAGCCTGGCTAGCGGGCACAGATACGCAGTATTTT. Residues: CASRAWLAGTDTQYF.

The chain couples TRBV7-6 to TRBJ1-1, with D hard to call. V was clipped by 3 bases and J by 3 bases, with 5 bases between them. CDR1 and CDR2 (germline): SGHVS, FNYEAQ. There are 12 residues in the CDR3. The CDR3 protein is CASSFTDTEAFF. The CDR3 coding sequence is TGTGCCAGCAGCTTTACGGACACTGAAGCTTTCTTT. The variable domain in full, with the rest retrieved from reference TRBV7-6 and TRBJ1-1, is GAGVSQSPRYKVTKRGQDVALRCDPISGHVSLYWYRQALGQGPEFLTYFNYEAQQDKSGLPNDRFSAERPEGSISTLTIQRTEQRDSAMYRCASSFTDTEAFFGQGTRLTVV.

The rearrangement joins TRBV11-2 to TRBJ1-4, with D possibly being TRBD1 (5 bases). CDR1 SGHAT and CDR2 FQNNGV come from the germline V gene. The CDR3 spans 18 residues. Trimming removed 0 bases from V and 8 bases from J, with 22 bases in between. In DNA form, the CDR3 reads TGTGCCAGCAGCTTAGATACAGGTCTCCCTATTCTCAGCGAAAAACTGTTTTTT. Amino acid sequence: CASSLDTGLPILSEKLFF.

Here the CDR3 reads CAAKGLAGSSRGTDTQYF. The CDR3 DNA is TGTGCCGCAAAGGGACTAGCGGGTTCTTCGAGGGGCACAGATACGCAGTATTTT. The V and J genes are TRBV10-3 and TRBJ2-3; 12 bases map to TRBD2. This CDR3 contains 18 residues. Germline CDR1 reads ENHRY; CDR2 reads SYGVKD. V shed 11 bases and J 1 base; nucleotides not matched to a gene: 16.